This TCR beta chain was profiled in a study of PD-L1 blockade in urothelial cancer. About the study: Men with urothelial cancer arising in the bladder made up about 85% of the roughly 29 patients. Per tumor, median counts were 1,402 T cells and under 1,200 unique TCRs.

Locally advanced or metastatic urothelial carcinoma affected the patients. Profiled with immunoSEQ multiplex PCR; TCRdb holds only in-frame clones, not every one. This table has over a thousand clones, around 40% appearing once. Germline CDR1 GTSNPN, CDR2 SVGIG (reference sequence). The V and J ends lost 1 base and 6 bases respectively, with 12 bases between them. The length of the CDR3 is 13 residues. Source: tumor tissue, taken before atezolizumab (anti-PD-L1) treatment. V gene TRBV30 combines with J gene TRBJ1-1; D unclear. This sequence originates from a man in his sixties with urothelial cancer. This CDR3 is CAWSARTGSEAFF. The CDR3 DNA sequence: TGTGCCTGGAGTGCCCGGACTGGTTCTGAAGCTTTCTTT. Variable domain in full (rest from reference TRBV30 and TRBJ1-1): SQTIHQWPATLVQPVGSPLSLECTVEGTSNPNLYWYRQAAGRGLQLLFYSVGIGQISSEVPQNLSASRPQDRQFILSSKKLLLSDSGFYLCAWSARTGSEAFFGQGTRLTVV.